The 3 T cell receptor beta chains given below trace back to one sample, sequenced in a study of cytomegalovirus exposure and HLA in healthy donors (dated by TCRdb to about 2017). The method was the immunoSEQ multiplex PCR assay. A mixture of 60 forward primers for TCR Vbeta segments and 13 reverse primers for TCR Jbeta segments was used in the multiplex PCR. Entries here come from immuneACCESS through TCRdb and include only in-frame sequences with V and J called. Some clones fail to appear in such tables; in the studies checked, an unresolved V gene covers under half of the shortfall, and the cause of the remainder is unknown. Across this sample there are 150,000 to 200,000 clones, with roughly 60% seen only once. The top ten hold less than 3% of the sample. Sequences were obtained from PBMCs. The receptors were sampled from a middle-aged man in good health and CMV-seronegative.

The chain has TRBV19 and TRBJ1-1; D is unresolved. The CDR3 contains 15 residues. In germline, CDR1 is LNHDA, CDR2 SQIVND (reference sequence). Trimming stripped 9 bases from V and 1 base from J, with 18 bases between. Written as DNA, the CDR3 is TGTGCCAGACGGACGGGGAAAGCCAAGAACACTGAAGCTTTCTTT. Residues: CARRTGKAKNTEAFF. Complete variable domain (other parts from reference TRBV19 and TRBJ1-1): DGGITQSPKYLFRKEGQNVTLSCEQNLNHDAMYWYRQDPGQGLRLIYYSQIVNDFQKGDIAEGYSVSREKKESFPLTVTSAQKNPTAFYLCARRTGKAKNTEAFFGQGTRLTVV.

The chain combines TRBV13 with TRBJ1-5, with TRBD1 matching 7 bases. Germline lookup yields CDR1 PRHDT and CDR2 FYEKMQ (reference sequence). V dropped 5 bases and J dropped 6; count of bases not matched to a gene: 13. The CDR3 consists of 16 residues. CDR3 nucleotides: TGTGCCAGCAGCCAGAGTCGGACAGGTGATTTTCAGCCCCAGCATTTT. The encoded protein is CASSQSRTGDFQPQHF.

The gene calls are TRBV7-9 and TRBJ2-7; 8 nucleotides agree with TRBD1. The V segment lost 3 bases and the J segment 6 bases; nucleotides outside the gene matches: 1. Germline CDR1 and CDR2: SEHNR and FQNEAQ (reference sequence). There are 12 residues in the CDR3. CDR3 region: CASSFTGGEQYF. In nucleotides, the CDR3 is TGTGCCAGCAGCTTCACAGGGGGCGAGCAGTACTTC.